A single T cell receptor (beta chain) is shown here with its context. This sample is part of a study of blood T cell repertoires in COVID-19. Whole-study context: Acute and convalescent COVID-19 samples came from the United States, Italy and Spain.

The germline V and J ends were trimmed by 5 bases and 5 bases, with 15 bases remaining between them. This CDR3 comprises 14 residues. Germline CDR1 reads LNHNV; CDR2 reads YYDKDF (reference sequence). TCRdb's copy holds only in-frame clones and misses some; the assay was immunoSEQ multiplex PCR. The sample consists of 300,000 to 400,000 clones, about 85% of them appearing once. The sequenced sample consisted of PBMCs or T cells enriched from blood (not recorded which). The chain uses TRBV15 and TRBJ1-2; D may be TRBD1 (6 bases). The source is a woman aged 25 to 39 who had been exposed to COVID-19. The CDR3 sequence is CATSPAGAKYGYTF. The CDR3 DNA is TGTGCCACCAGCCCCGCGGGGGCAAAATATGGCTACACCTTC. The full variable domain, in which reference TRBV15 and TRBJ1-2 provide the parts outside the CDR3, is DAMVIQNPRYQVTQFGKPVTLSCSQTLNHNVMYWYQQKSSQAPKLLFHYYDKDFNNEADTPDNFQSRRPNTSFCFLDIRSPGLGDTAMYLCATSPAGAKYGYTFGSGTRLTVV.